This TCR beta chain was profiled in a study of blood T cell repertoires in COVID-19. Looking at the study overall: Acute and convalescent COVID-19 specimens originated in the United States, Italy and Spain. T cells, B-cell-depleted T cells, or PBMCs provided the cDNA or gDNA that served as material.

This CDR3 has 17 amino acids. Germline CDR1 and CDR2: SGHRS and YFSETQ. The V end was cut by 2 bases, the J end by 0 bases, with 12 bases between. Grouping used clinical history reported by participants in a survey and questionnaire. Before being deemed recovered, Cohort 3 donors had two negative PCRs, clearance, or symptom resolution. TCRdb's copy holds only in-frame clones and misses some; the assay was immunoSEQ multiplex PCR. The sample lists about 270,000 clones; 80% to 90% were seen once. The TCR was taken from a woman younger than 35 who had recovered from COVID-19. The sample was PBMCs or T cells enriched from blood (not recorded which). The genes are TRBV5-1 and TRBJ1-6, with D possibly TRBD1 on 5 matching bases. The CDR3 region has the DNA TGCGCCAGCAGCTTCGAACAGACAGACTCCTATAATTCACCCCTCCACTTT. Encoded protein: CASSFEQTDSYNSPLHF.